These T cell receptor beta chains were read from a single sample in a study of STAT5B mutations in CD4+ large granular lymphocyte leukemia. The table came from immunoSEQ multiplex PCR; TCRdb's copy has only in-frame clones and leaves some out. The sample lists 30,000 to 40,000 clones; 69% were seen once. Sequencing input: CD4+ T cells from blood buffy coats. Source of these receptors: a human donor in good health. The CDR3 runs from the conserved cysteine through the conserved F or W. D genes are given only for firm matches. The size entry is marked missing in some rows and otherwise reads once, few, many or a size class.

size: few; V: TRBV19; D: -; J: TRBJ1-6; DNA: TGTGCCAGTAGTCTCCGTCCGAATTCACCCCTCCACTTT; CDR3: CASSLRPNSPLHF
size: -; V: TRBV21-1; D: -; J: TRBJ1-1; DNA: TGTGCCAGCAGCAAAGATCCTAACTATAGGACTGAAGCTTTCTTT; CDR3: CASSKDPNYRTEAFF
size: -; V: TRBV7-2; D: -; J: TRBJ2-2; DNA: TGTGCCAGCAGCTTAACGTCGACAGCGAACACCGGGGAGCTGTTTTTT; CDR3: CASSLTSTANTGELFF
size: -; V: TRBV29-1; D: -; J: TRBJ1-2; DNA: TGCAGCGTTCCTCCTACAGGTCGTGGCTACACCTTC; CDR3: CSVPPTGRGYTF
size: -; V: TRBV12-5; D: -; J: TRBJ1-5; DNA: TGTGCTAGTGGTTTGACTCCGAATCAGCCCCAGCATTTT; CDR3: CASGLTPNQPQHF
size: -; V: TRBV6-1; D: TRBD1; J: TRBJ1-2; DNA: TGTGCCAGCAGAGGACAGGGGGCGTCTAACTATGGCTACACCTTC; CDR3: CASRGQGASNYGYTF
size: -; V: TRBV30; D: -; J: TRBJ2-5; DNA: TGTGCCTGGACCCAACCTCCAGAGGGGACCCAGTACTTC; CDR3: CAWTQPPEGTQYF
size: -; V: TRBV6-1; D: TRBD2; J: TRBJ2-3; DNA: TGTGCCAGCAGTGAAGCGGGGGGGACAGATACGCAGTATTTT; CDR3: CASSEAGGTDTQYF
size: -; V: TRBV20-1; D: -; J: TRBJ1-1; DNA: TGCAGTGCTCCCCTGAACACTGAAGCTTTCTTT; CDR3: CSAPLNTEAFF
size: few; V: TRBV10-3; D: -; J: TRBJ2-2; DNA: TGTGCCATCAGTGCAGGAGGGACCGGGGAGCTGTTTTTT; CDR3: CAISAGGTGELFF
size: once; V: TRBV15; D: -; J: TRBJ2-7; DNA: TGTGCCACCAGCAGAGATCGAGGCTCCTACGAGCAGTACTTC; CDR3: CATSRDRGSYEQYF
size: -; V: TRBV19; D: -; J: TRBJ1-2; DNA: TGTGCCAGTAGTCCCCCCCCGGCCCGGGATTACTATGGCTACACCTTC; CDR3: CASSPPPARDYYGYTF
size: few; V: TRBV28; D: TRBD1; J: TRBJ1-3; DNA: TGTGCCAGCACCGTGGGACAGCCCGGAAACACCATATATTTT; CDR3: CASTVGQPGNTIYF
size: -; V: TRBV6-5; D: TRBD2; J: TRBJ2-3; DNA: TGTGCCAGCAGTTACTCGAAGCGGGGGGGCCGAAATACGCAGTATTTT; CDR3: CASSYSKRGGRNTQYF
size: -; V: TRBV5-8; D: -; J: TRBJ1-2; DNA: TGTGCCAGCAGCTCACATCGTAGAGGGGGCTATGGCTACACCTTC; CDR3: CASSSHRRGGYGYTF
size: -; V: TRBV2; D: TRBD1; J: TRBJ2-5; DNA: TGTGCCAGCACTTGGACAGGAACTCAAGAGACCCAGTACTTC; CDR3: CASTWTGTQETQYF
size: -; V: TRBV13; D: -; J: TRBJ2-7; DNA: TGTGCCAGCAGCTCCGGGACCAAGAGCTCCTACGAGCAGTACTTC; CDR3: CASSSGTKSSYEQYF